This T cell receptor (beta chain) was retrieved from a study of blood T cell repertoires in COVID-19. Germline V gene lookup returns CDR1 WSHSY and CDR2 SAAADI. V was clipped by 4 bases and J by 5 bases, with 11 bases between them. The CDR3 covers 13 residues. Participants were aged about 18 to 89 years, lived in roughly 23 US areas, and enrolled virtually. TCRdb's copy holds only in-frame clones and misses some; the assay was immunoSEQ multiplex PCR. The table shows 300,000 to 350,000 clones, with almost 90% occurring only once. The clonotype originates from a woman aged 18-29 years with acute COVID-19. The source material was PBMCs or T cells enriched from blood (not recorded which). This chain connects TRBV10-2 to TRBJ1-1; perhaps TRBD1 as D (6 bases). The CDR3 DNA is TGCGCCAGCAGTGTAGGGGGAATAACTGAAGCTTTCTTT. As protein: CASSVGGITEAFF.